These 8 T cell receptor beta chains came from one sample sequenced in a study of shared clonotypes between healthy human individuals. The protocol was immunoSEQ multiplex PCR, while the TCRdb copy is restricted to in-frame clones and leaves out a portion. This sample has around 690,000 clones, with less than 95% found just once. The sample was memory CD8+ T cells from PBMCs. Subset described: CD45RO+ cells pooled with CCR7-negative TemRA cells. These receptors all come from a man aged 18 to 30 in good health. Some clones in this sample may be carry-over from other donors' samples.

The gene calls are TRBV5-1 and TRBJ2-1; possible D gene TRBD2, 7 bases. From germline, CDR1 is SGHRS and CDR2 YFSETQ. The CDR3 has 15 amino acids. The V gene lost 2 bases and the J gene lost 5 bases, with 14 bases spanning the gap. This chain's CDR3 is CASSFGEGVNNEQFF. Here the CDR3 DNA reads TGCGCCAGCAGCTTTGGGGAGGGGGTGAACAATGAGCAGTTCTTC.

The CDR3 DNA sequence: TGTGCCAGCAGTCCGGACAGAGGACTGTACAATGAGCAGTTCTTC. Its protein product is CASSPDRGLYNEQFF. This chain uses TRBV6-5 with TRBJ2-1; D might be TRBD1 (6 bases). The CDR3 is 15 residues long. The V end lost 5 bases, the J end lost 4 bases, and 15 bases lay between the germline ends. Germline-derived CDR1 and CDR2 are MNHEY and SVGAGI.

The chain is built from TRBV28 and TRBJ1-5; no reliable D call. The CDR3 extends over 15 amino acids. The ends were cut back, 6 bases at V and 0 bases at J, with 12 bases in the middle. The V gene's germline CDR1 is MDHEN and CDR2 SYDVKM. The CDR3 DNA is TGTGCCAGCAGGGTGCGGGGAAATAGCAATCAGCCCCAGCATTTT. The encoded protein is CASRVRGNSNQPQHF.

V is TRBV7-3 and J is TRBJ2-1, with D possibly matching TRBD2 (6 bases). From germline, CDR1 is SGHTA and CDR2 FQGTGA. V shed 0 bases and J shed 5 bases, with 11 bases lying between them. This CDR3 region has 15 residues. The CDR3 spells CASSLTYGGDNEQFF. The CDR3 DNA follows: TGTGCCAGCAGCTTAACCTACGGGGGAGACAATGAGCAGTTCTTC.

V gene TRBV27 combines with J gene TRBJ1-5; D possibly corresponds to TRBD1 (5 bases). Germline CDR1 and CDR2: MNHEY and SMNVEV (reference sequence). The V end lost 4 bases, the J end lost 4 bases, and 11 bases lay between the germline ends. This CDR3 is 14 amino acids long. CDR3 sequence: CASSSPGLNQPQHF. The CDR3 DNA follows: TGTGCCAGCAGTTCCCCGGGACTAAATCAGCCCCAGCATTTT.

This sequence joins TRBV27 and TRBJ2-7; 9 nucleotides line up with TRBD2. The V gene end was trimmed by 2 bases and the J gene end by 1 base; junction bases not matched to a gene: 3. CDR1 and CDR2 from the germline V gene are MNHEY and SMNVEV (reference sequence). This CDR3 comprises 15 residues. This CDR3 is CASSLQLAGSYEQYF. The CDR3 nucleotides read TGTGCCAGCAGTTTACAGCTAGCGGGATCCTACGAGCAGTACTTC.

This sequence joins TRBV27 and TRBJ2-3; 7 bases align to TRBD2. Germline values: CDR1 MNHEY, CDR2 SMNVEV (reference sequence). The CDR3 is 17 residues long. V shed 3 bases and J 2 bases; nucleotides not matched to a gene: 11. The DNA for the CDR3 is TGTGCCAGCAGTTTCCTACCACTAGCGAGATACACAGATACGCAGTATTTT. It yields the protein CASSFLPLARYTDTQYF.

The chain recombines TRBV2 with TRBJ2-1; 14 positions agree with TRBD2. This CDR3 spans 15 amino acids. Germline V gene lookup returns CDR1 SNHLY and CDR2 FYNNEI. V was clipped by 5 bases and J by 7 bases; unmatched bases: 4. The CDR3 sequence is CASSRLAGGPNEQFF. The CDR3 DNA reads TGTGCCAGCAGTCGACTAGCGGGAGGGCCGAATGAGCAGTTCTTC.